Shown below are 8 T cell receptor beta chains from a single sample sequenced in a study of T cell changes during pregnancy in multiple sclerosis. Some clones are missing from TCRdb's copy, which holds only in-frame ones; the method was immunoSEQ multiplex PCR. The sample consists of tens of thousands of clones, roughly 90% of them appearing once. The starting material was peripheral blood, obtained after pregnancy. All receptors come from a female donor in good health, enrolled as a control in a pregnancy study.

The chain has TRBV5-1 and TRBJ1-3; D uncertain. Looked up from germline, CDR1 is SGHRS and CDR2 is YFSETQ. The V end was cut by 0 bases, the J end by 3 bases, with 10 bases between. This CDR3 is built from 15 residues. The CDR3 here is CASSLDASRGNTIYF. For the CDR3, the DNA is TGCGCCAGCAGCTTGGATGCGAGCCGTGGAAACACCATATATTTT.

Turning to this clone: A much larger clonotype is one base distant, so this may be a read error. The same CDR3 also results from other DNA sequences found in this sample. The CDR3 loop reads CASSKDTYEQYF. The CDR3, as DNA: TGTGCCAGCAGCAAGGACACCTACGAGCAGTACTTC. The chain combines TRBV21-1 with TRBJ2-7; the table's D call, TRBD1, has no DNA check behind it. TRBV21-1 constitutes a pseudogene. The CDR3 loop spans 12 amino acids.

The V and J genes are TRBV7-2 and TRBJ2-7, with 8 bases identical to TRBD2. The CDR3 is 14 residues long. With V trimmed by 5 bases and J by 6 bases, 9 bases remained unmatched. CDR1 is SGHTA and CDR2 is FQGNSA in the germline V gene. CDR3 in amino acids: CASSRSGDGREQYF. The CDR3 coding sequence is TGTGCCAGCAGCCGTAGCGGGGACGGCCGCGAGCAGTACTTC.

The rearrangement links TRBV7-9 to TRBJ2-5, with D possibly matching TRBD2 (6 bases). The V gene lost 5 bases and the J gene lost 4 bases, with 14 bases spanning the gap. Germline CDR1 is SEHNR and CDR2 is FQNEAQ (reference sequence). The CDR3 covers 14 residues. The CDR3 is CASSPGVALETQYF. Written as DNA, the CDR3 is TGTGCCAGCAGCCCGGGAGTAGCTTTAGAGACCCAGTACTTC.

The chain has TRBV30 and TRBJ2-7; TRBD2 is a possible D gene (6 bases). The CDR3 runs to 14 residues. Trimming shortened V by 3 bases and J by 0 bases, and 12 bases separated the two germline ends. CDR1 and CDR2 from the germline V gene are GTSNPN and SVGIG (reference sequence). The CDR3 loop is CAWRVGGSSYEQYF. The CDR3 DNA sequence: TGTGCCTGGAGGGTCGGGGGTAGCTCCTACGAGCAGTACTTC.

The chain recombines TRBV7-9 with TRBJ2-3, with D tentatively TRBD2 (7 bases). Trimming pared 1 base from V and 1 base from J, leaving 12 bases between. The CDR3 covers 16 residues. CDR1 and CDR2 from the germline V gene are SEHNR and FQNEAQ (reference sequence). The chain's CDR3 is CASSLGGGAGTDTQYF. DNA of the CDR3: TGTGCCAGCAGCTTAGGAGGGGGGGCTGGCACAGATACGCAGTATTTT.

This clone appeared once. The chain has TRBV28 and TRBJ1-1; 8 nucleotides align to TRBD1. The junction had 17 bases not matched to a gene; V was cut back by 2 bases and J by 6 bases. This CDR3 has 18 residues. Germline V gives CDR1 MDHEN, CDR2 SYDVKM. Here the CDR3 reads CASSLAPLGQGRSPEAFF. The CDR3 DNA sequence: TGTGCCAGCAGTTTAGCTCCCCTTGGACAGGGAAGAAGTCCTGAAGCTTTCTTT. Full variable domain (rest looked up from reference TRBV28 and TRBJ1-1): DVKVTQSSRYLVKRTGEKVFLECVQDMDHENMFWYRQDPGLGLRLIYFSYDVKMKEKGDIPEGYSVSREKKERFSLILESASTNQTSMYLCASSLAPLGQGRSPEAFFGQGTRLTVV.

This clone was observed once. The chain is built from TRBV5-4 and TRBJ2-7, with D maybe TRBD1 (6 bases). Trimming stripped 4 bases from V and 4 bases from J, with 12 bases between. This CDR3 comprises 13 residues. Germline-derived CDR1 and CDR2 are SGHNT and YYREEE (reference sequence). CDR3 in amino acids: CASSGKRGYEQYF. As DNA, the CDR3 is TGTGCCAGCAGCGGGAAGAGGGGGTACGAGCAGTACTTC.